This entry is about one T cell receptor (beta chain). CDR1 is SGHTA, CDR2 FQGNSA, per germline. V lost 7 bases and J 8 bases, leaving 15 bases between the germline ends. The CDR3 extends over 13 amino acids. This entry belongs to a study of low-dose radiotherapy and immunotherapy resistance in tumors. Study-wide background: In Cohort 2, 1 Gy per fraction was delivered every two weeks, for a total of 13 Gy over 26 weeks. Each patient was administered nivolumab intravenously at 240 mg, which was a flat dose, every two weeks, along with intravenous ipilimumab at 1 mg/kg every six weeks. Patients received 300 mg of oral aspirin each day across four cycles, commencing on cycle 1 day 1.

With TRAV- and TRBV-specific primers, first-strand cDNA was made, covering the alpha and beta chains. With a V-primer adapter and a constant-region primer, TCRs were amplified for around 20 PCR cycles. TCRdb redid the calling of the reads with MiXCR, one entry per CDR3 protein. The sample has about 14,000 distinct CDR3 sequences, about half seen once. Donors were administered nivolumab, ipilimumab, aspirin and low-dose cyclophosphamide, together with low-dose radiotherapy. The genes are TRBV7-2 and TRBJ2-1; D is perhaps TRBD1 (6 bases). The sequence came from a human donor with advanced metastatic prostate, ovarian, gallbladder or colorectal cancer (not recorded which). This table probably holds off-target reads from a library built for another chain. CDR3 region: CASNRERGDEQFF. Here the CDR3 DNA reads TGTGCCAGCAACAGGGAGCGTGGTGATGAGCAGTTCTTC.